This T cell receptor (beta chain) was sequenced for a study of cytomegalovirus exposure and HLA in healthy donors. Amplification used 60 Vbeta primers and 13 Jbeta primers. The assay was immunoSEQ multiplex PCR, and TCRdb's table has in-frame clones only and misses some. The sample records some 120,000 clones, 80% being singletons. Study-wide points: HLA allele associations emerged for about 18,000 TCR beta sequences in a later analysis, at 0.05 false discovery rate. V- and J-gene trimming of TCR beta was linked (in a later analysis) to a missense DCLRE1C variant.

V lost 10 bases, J lost 5 bases, and 7 bases stayed unmatched. The CDR3 length is 13 residues. Germline loops: CDR1 MDHEN, CDR2 SYDVKM. Note on this clone: Its antigen is not known.

The receptor's source is a man aged 30-40 years in good health and CMV-seronegative. Sample: PBMCs. This chain joins TRBV28 and TRBJ2-7; TRBD2 aligns across 11 bases. The CDR3 is CATNSGRADEQYF. The CDR3, as DNA: TGTGCCACGAATAGCGGGAGGGCCGACGAGCAGTACTTC.